This T cell receptor (beta chain) was observed in a study of T cells after posttransplantation cyclophosphamide. Clones were sequenced by immunoSEQ multiplex PCR, and TCRdb holds only the in-frame ones, with some missing. The repertoire holds around 4,800 clones, with roughly 82% as singletons. Cyclophosphamide on days +3 and +4 followed busulfan-fludarabine conditioning and a marrow graft. CDR1 MDHEN and CDR2 SYDVKM come from the germline V gene. Trimming removed 7 bases from V and 7 bases from J; junction bases left unmatched: 16. The CDR3 runs to 16 residues. Here the sequenced sample was PBMCs, taken 86 days after allogeneic stem cell transplant with posttransplant cyclophosphamide. The source of this sequence is a male patient in his 50s who received an allogeneic stem cell transplant from an unrelated donor, was CMV-positive, and had acute GVHD only. The graft donor may have given rise to some T cells. V gene TRBV28 combines with J gene TRBJ2-7; 10 bases line up with TRBD1. CDR3 region: CASTNRPDRGDGEQYF. The CDR3 coding sequence is TGTGCCAGCACAAACCGACCGGACAGGGGGGATGGTGAGCAGTACTTC.